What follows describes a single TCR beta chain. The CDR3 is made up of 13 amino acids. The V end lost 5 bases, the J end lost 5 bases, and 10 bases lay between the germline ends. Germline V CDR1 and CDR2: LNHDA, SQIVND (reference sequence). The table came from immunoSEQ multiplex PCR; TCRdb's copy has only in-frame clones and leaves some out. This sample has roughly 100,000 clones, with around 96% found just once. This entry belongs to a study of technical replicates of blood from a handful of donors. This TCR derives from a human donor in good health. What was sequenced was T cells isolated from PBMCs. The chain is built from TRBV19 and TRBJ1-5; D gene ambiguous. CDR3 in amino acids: CASSVQKDQPQHF. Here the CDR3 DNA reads TGTGCCAGTAGTGTACAGAAAGATCAGCCCCAGCATTTT.